Presented here are 16 T cell receptor beta chains from one specimen sequenced in a study of T-cell reconstitution after alpha-beta-depleted transplantation in children. The library targeted TCRbeta and was prepared with unique molecular identifiers. One entry per CDR3 protein results from TCRdb running MiXCR on the PCR reads. The sample comprises over 550,000 distinct CDR3 sequences, over 9.5% of which are singletons, and about 4.2% rests with the top ten. The sequenced sample was PBMCs from the stem cell graft donor, obtained from the stem cell graft. The receptor set was obtained from a human donor who donated a stem cell graft to a child with acute myeloid leukemia.

This chain joins TRBV20-1 and TRBJ1-4; weak D call: TRBD1 (5 bases). The V end lost 7 bases, the J end lost 0 bases, and 12 bases lay between the germline ends. The length of the CDR3 is 14 residues. CDR1 is DFQATT, CDR2 SNEGSKA, per germline (reference sequence). The CDR3 coding sequence is TGCAGTGTAGTTCAGACAGCAACTAATGAAAAACTGTTTTTT. Translated: CSVVQTATNEKLFF.

The CDR3 coding sequence is TGTGCCAGCAGTTACGGGGACAGGGGCTATAATTCACCCCTCCACTTT. Translating it yields CASSYGDRGYNSPLHF. V gene TRBV6-5 combines with J gene TRBJ1-6; 10 bases match TRBD1. Germline V lookup: CDR1 MNHEY, CDR2 SVGAGI. The length of the CDR3 is 16 residues. With V trimmed by 2 bases and J by 3 bases, 1 base remained unmatched.

This clonotype showed up many times. This chain joins TRBV3-1 and TRBJ2-5, with D unclear. The ends were cut back, 5 bases at V and 1 base at J, with 14 bases in the middle. Germline loops: CDR1 LGHDT, CDR2 YNNKEL (reference sequence). The CDR3 spans 15 residues. The CDR3 spells CASSSIYETQETQYF. CDR3 bases: TGTGCCAGCAGCTCAATATACGAGACCCAAGAGACCCAGTACTTC.

The sample holds a few counts of this clonotype. The CDR3 loop reads CSVERVLLRGYTF. CDR3 sequence (DNA): TGCAGCGTTGAAAGGGTCCTATTGCGCGGCTACACCTTC. The chain joins TRBV29-1 to TRBJ1-2; D is undetermined. Germline CDR1 is SQVTM and CDR2 is ANQGSEA. The V and J ends lost 2 bases and 8 bases respectively, with 15 bases between them. The CDR3 is made up of 13 amino acids.

This chain joins TRBV20-1 and TRBJ2-5; possible D gene TRBD1, 5 bases. The CDR3 is 14 residues long. Per germline, CDR1 DFQATT and CDR2 SNEGSKA (reference sequence). V lost 0 bases to trimming and J lost 2 bases, with 10 bases between them. The CDR3 here is CSAREGVGQETQYF. The CDR3 DNA reads TGCAGTGCTAGAGAAGGGGTGGGACAAGAGACCCAGTACTTC.

This clonotype has more than one count but fewer than ten. V gene TRBV29-1 combines with J gene TRBJ1-3; weak D call: TRBD1 (6 bases). Trimming took 4 bases from V and 1 from J, leaving 8 bases between them. Germline V gene sequence: CDR1 SQVTM, CDR2 ANQGSEA. The CDR3 runs to 13 residues. The CDR3 nucleotides are TGCAGCGTTGCAGGGGAATCTGGAAACACCATATATTTT. Residues: CSVAGESGNTIYF.

This clonotype was seen at least ten times. The J gene is TRBJ2-2, the V gene TRBV12-3 or TRBV12-4; TRBD2 is a possible D gene (5 bases). The length of the CDR3 is 14 residues. V lost 0 bases and J 5 bases, leaving 7 bases between the germline ends. CDR3 region: CASSLAGATGELFF. In DNA, the CDR3 is TGTGCCAGCAGTTTAGCGGGAGCAACCGGGGAGCTGTTTTTT.

The CDR3 DNA is TGCAGTGCTAGAGATCCGGGACTAGGGTCCTACGAGCAGTACTTC. Translation: CSARDPGLGSYEQYF. The rearrangement links TRBV20-1 to TRBJ2-7, with 8 bases matching TRBD2. This CDR3 has 15 residues. Germline V gene lookup returns CDR1 DFQATT and CDR2 SNEGSKA (reference sequence). The junction had 5 bases not matched to a gene; V was cut back by 0 bases and J by 1 base.

The J gene is TRBJ1-2, the V gene TRBV28; unclear D gene. This CDR3 region has 14 residues. Germline-derived CDR1 and CDR2 are MDHEN and SYDVKM. Trimming removed 6 bases from V and 0 bases from J, with 11 bases in between. The CDR3 protein is CASSLTLTNYGYTF. CDR3 nucleotides: TGTGCCAGCAGCTTAACTCTAACTAACTATGGCTACACCTTC.

This clonotype was seen a few times. This chain uses TRBV18 with TRBJ2-6; TRBD1 matches at 7 bases. The germline CDR1 and CDR2 sequences are KGHSH and LQKENI. With 5 bases clipped from V and 4 bases from J, the junction kept 14 bases outside the gene matches. The CDR3 runs 18 residues. CDR3 bases: TGTGCCAGCTCAACAGGGGACCCGACCAGGGGGGGGGCCAACGTCCTGACTTTC. Translating it yields CASSTGDPTRGGANVLTF.

Comments on this clonotype: A junction end diverges from the germline sequence, so it may reflect a read error. The chain is built from TRBV11-2 and TRBJ2-7; D is uncertain. Per germline, CDR1 SGHAT and CDR2 FQNNGV. This CDR3 region has 14 residues. DNA for the CDR3: TGTGCCAGCAGCCCCCCTAGTGCAGTTTTAAGGCGGAACTTC. This codes for CASSPPSAVLRRNF.

The chain uses TRBV4-3 and TRBJ1-1; possibly TRBD1 for D (5 bases). Trimming took off 0 bases at V and 0 bases at J, with 14 bases between the two ends. The germline CDR1 and CDR2 sequences are LGHNA and YSLEER. CDR3 length: 17 amino acids. CDR3 nucleotides: TGCGCCAGCAGCCAAGATCTGGCAGGACACCTGAACACTGAAGCTTTCTTT. It is translated as CASSQDLAGHLNTEAFF.

This clonotype was seen a few times. The chain recombines TRBV27 with TRBJ2-7; D ambiguous. This CDR3 is built from 12 residues. Looked up from germline, CDR1 is MNHEY and CDR2 is SMNVEV (reference sequence). Trimming removed 6 bases at V and 5 bases at J, with 11 bases between. The CDR3 reads CASSPVGNEQYF. CDR3 nucleotides: TGTGCCAGCAGCCCGGTAGGTAACGAGCAGTACTTC.

Ten or more counts support this clonotype. The junction does not match germline at one end; this may be a read error. The genes are TRBV7-7 and TRBJ2-5; 7 bases are shared with TRBD2. Germline V gene data show CDR1 as SSHAT and CDR2 as FNYEAQ (reference sequence). The CDR3 runs 13 residues. The CDR3 protein is CASSEGTTRGQYF. The CDR3 DNA sequence: TGTGCTAGCAGCGAAGGGACTACGAGGGGCCAGTACTTC.

The rearrangement links TRBV28 to TRBJ1-5; 11 bases agree with TRBD1. CDR1 and CDR2 from the germline V gene are MDHEN and SYDVKM. This CDR3 region has 15 residues. After removal of 3 bases from V and 6 bases from J, the junction contained 4 bases not matched to a gene. The CDR3 region has the DNA TGTGCCAGCAGTTTGCCCGGGACAGGGGGTCAGCCCCAGCATTTT. Translating it yields CASSLPGTGGQPQHF.

This chain links TRBV20-1 with TRBJ2-5, with D unclear. Trimming removed 0 bases at V and 3 bases at J, with 11 bases between. Germline V gene data show CDR1 as DFQATT and CDR2 as SNEGSKA (reference sequence). The CDR3 runs to 14 residues. The CDR3 DNA reads TGCAGTGCTAGAGATGGTGCAGCAGAAGAGACCCAGTACTTC. Amino acids: CSARDGAAEETQYF.